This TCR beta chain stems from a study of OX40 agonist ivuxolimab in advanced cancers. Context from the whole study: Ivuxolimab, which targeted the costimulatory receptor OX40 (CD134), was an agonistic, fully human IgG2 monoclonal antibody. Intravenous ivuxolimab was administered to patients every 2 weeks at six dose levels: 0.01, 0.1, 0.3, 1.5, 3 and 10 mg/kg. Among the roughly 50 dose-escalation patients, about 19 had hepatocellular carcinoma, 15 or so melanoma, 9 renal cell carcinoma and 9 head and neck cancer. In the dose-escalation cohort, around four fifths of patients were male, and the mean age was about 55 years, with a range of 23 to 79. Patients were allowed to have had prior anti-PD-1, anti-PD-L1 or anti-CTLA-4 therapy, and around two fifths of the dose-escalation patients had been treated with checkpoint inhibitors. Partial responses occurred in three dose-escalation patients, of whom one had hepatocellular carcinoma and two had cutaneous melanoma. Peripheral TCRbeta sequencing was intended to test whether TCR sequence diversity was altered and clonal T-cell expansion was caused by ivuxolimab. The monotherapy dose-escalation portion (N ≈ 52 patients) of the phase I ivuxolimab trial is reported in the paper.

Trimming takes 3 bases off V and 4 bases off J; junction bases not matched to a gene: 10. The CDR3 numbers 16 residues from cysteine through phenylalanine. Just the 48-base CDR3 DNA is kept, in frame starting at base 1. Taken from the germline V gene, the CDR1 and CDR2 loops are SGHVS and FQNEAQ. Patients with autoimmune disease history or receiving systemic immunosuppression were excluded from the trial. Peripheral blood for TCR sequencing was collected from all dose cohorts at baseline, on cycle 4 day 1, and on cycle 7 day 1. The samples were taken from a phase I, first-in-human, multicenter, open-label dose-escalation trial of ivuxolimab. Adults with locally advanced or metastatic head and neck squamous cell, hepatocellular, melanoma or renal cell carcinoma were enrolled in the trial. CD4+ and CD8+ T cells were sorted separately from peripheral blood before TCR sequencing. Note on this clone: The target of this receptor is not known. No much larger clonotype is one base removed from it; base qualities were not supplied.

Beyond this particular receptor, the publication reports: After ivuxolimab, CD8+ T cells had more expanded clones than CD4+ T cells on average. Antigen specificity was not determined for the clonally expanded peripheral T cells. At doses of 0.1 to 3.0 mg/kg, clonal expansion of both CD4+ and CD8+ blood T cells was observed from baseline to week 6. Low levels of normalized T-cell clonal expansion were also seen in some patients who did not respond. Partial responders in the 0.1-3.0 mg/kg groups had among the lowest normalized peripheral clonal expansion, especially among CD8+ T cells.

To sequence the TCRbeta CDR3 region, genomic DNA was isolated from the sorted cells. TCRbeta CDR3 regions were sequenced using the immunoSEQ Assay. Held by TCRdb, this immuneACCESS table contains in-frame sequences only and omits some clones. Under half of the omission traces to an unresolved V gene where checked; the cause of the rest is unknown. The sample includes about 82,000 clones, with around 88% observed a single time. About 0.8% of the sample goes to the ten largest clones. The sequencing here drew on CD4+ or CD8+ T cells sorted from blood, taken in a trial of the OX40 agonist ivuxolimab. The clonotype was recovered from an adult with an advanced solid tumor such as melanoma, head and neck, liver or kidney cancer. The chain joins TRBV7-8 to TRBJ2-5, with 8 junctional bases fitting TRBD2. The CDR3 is CASSFRTSRDLETQYF. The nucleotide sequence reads TGTGCCAGCAGCTTCCGGACTAGCAGGGATTTAGAGACCCAGTACTTC.